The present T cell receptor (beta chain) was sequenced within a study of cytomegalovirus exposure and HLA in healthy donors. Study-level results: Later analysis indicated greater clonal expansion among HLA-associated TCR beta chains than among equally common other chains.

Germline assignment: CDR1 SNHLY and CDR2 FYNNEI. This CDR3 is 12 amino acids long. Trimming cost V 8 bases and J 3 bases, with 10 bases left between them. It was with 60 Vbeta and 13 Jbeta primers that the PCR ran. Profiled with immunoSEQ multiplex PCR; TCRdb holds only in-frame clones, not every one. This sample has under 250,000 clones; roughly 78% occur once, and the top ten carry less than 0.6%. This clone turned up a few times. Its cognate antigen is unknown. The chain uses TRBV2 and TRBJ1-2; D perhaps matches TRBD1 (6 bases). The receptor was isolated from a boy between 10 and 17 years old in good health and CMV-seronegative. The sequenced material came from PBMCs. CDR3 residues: CASPDSHYGYTF. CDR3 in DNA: TGTGCCAGCCCGGACAGCCACTATGGCTACACCTTC.